This entry concerns a single TCR beta chain. There is no known antigen for this receptor. No base quality information exists; no much larger clone differs at one position. The cohort comprised around 700 healthy bone marrow donors. At the time of sampling, all cohort members were nominally healthy, though unrecorded immune exposures were likely present. The donor was CMV seronegative and belonged to the group of under 400 seronegative cohort members. A peripheral blood sample was provided by each donor, and peripheral blood mononuclear cells were used for TCR beta sequencing. Genomic DNA was extracted from the blood cell samples with the Qiagen DNeasy Blood Extraction Kit. The data are from a study of cytomegalovirus exposure and HLA in healthy donors (dated by TCRdb to about 2017). The study in broad terms: An earlier analysis of fewer than 750 of the donors reported roughly 300 Gb of sequence data and 95 million to 130 million unique TCR beta sequences obtained from around 190 million T cells. An early release covering 550 to 650 HLA-typed donors comprised around 300 gigabases of sequencing data and 85 million or so unique TCR sequences. Among the roughly 390 genotyped donors, approximately 76% belonged to the genetic ancestry cluster associated with self-reported Caucasian donors. The study aimed to test whether cataloging public T cell receptors could reveal signatures of past pathogen exposure. The study used immunosequencing to profile the T cell repertoires of 670 or so subjects and linked those repertoires to cytomegalovirus serostatus. Along with the roughly 670-subject first cohort, a separate validation cohort of more than 90 different subjects was used. The study combined high-throughput TCR immunosequencing, statistical association of individual TCRs with disease status, and machine learning to predict cytomegalovirus infection status. A later analysis re-analyzed previously published TCR beta repertoires from roughly 690 donors and added high-resolution HLA genotyping to study TCR occurrence patterns. In the later analysis, no new phenotypic data were used to find candidate immune exposures; instead, reliance was placed on TCR beta sequences and their occurrence across donors. An earlier analysis of some 600 of the donors applied high-throughput TCR beta sequencing to assess whether each TCR beta V gene segment acted as functional or pseudogenic. Donor age, sex, ethnicity and CMV serostatus were compiled together with the repertoire data. Genome-wide SNP genotypes for about 60% of the roughly 670 donors were used in a later genetic analysis, which treated that subset as a discovery cohort. All discovery cohort repertoires had been generated on a single sequencing platform. Class I and class II HLA loci were covered by the typing at four-digit resolution. Typing coverage varied by locus: roughly 629-640 donors for A, B, C, DRB1 and DQB1; roughly 500 for DQA1; over 600 for DPA1; approximately 490 for DPB1. About five DR-DQ haplotypes were treated as single units for association and clustering because of strong linkage in the cohort. Across some 400 genotyped donors of the cohort, an average of about 240,000 unique TCR beta nucleotide sequences per donor were sequenced, and 15% to 20% of those sequences were non-productive. Overall study results and their limits: Correlated functional status among segregating V segments might be attributable to linkage disequilibrium, but an unknown experimental factor could not be ruled out. This cohort had only TCR beta chains sequenced, and the lack of alpha or paired-chain data limited which features could be detected. According to the authors, the approach could potentially be generalized to other disease states and immunological phenotypes. CMV serostatus was the only immune exposure information available for the cohort. Some IMGT-functional V segments, including TRBV6-2 and TRBV6-3, could not be told apart with the 87-base-pair reads, so those segments were excluded. Most CMV-associated TCR beta chains appeared to be HLA-restricted in a later analysis, and the HLA associations seemed to be driven largely by CMV exposure. Broadly in line with IMGT annotations, most TCR beta V segments showed up in productive rearrangements about 87% or about 30% of the time in an earlier analysis of approximately 600 of the donors. HLA typing was unavailable for some donors at each locus, so association tests used only the typed subset. In vitro tests confirmed that three of the cytomegalovirus-associated TCR beta chains recognize cytomegalovirus antigens. Most TCR sequences were observed very rarely across donors, whereas some public TCRs were present in many individuals. According to a later genetic analysis, donors in an Asian-associated ancestry cluster had fewer N-insertions in productive TCRs than the approximately 700-donor mean. A further reported finding was that TCR beta sequences accurately predicted the HLA-A and HLA-B alleles for most subjects in the first cohort. A total of about 150 TCR beta chains were listed by the study as associated with cytomegalovirus. The presence/absence analyses assumed that sequencing depth was roughly uniform across donors, and that assumption may not be true. When HLA alleles, especially DR and DQ, strongly co-occurred, attributing TCR associations to individual alleles was difficult. A cluster of highly shared sequence variants was judged likely to represent a technical artifact of the sequencing pipeline. The earlier analysis of approximately 540 of the donors excluded about 16 rarely observed V segments, including chromosome 9 orphons, because counts were too low. A later analysis found that TCR association rates varied across HLA loci, with DRB1 alleles showing the most associated TCRs and HLA-C alleles the fewest. In a later analysis, HLA-associated TCR beta chains were found to be more clonally expanded and to have lower generation probabilities than equally common non-associated chains. In a later genetic analysis, a missense DCLRE1C variant was associated with V-gene and J-gene trimming of TCR beta chains, and the association was replicated in an independent cohort. At a false discovery rate of 0.05, a later analysis linked 15,000 to 20,000 TCR beta sequences to specific HLA alleles. A later analysis reported that several top co-occurrence clusters appeared linked to parvovirus B19, influenza, CMV and Epstein-Barr virus. The classifier was reported to diagnose cytomegalovirus status with high specificity and sensitivity in both the original cohort and the validation cohort.

The library relied on the immunoSEQ multiplex PCR assay. A mixture of 60 forward primers for TCR Vbeta segments and 13 reverse primers for TCR Jbeta segments was used in the multiplex PCR. A multiplex PCR assay on genomic DNA amplified the CDR3 region of rearranged TCR beta genes. Amplified TCR beta libraries were sequenced as 87-base-pair reads on the Illumina HiSeq System. Processing in the source paper ran as follows. Across the 500 to 700 repertoires, a later analysis counted approximately 83 million unique TCR beta chains, roughly 11 million of which were shared by at least two donors. A nearest-neighbor algorithm error-corrected the raw reads and collapsed the reads into unique sequences, merging closely related sequences to remove PCR and sequencing errors. V, D and J gene segments were assigned by aligning CDR3 sequences to IMGT reference sequences. Each retained sequence needed at least a six-nucleotide match to both a V gene segment and a J gene segment. A rearrangement was called productive if the CDR3 had no stop codons and remained in frame with V and J, and every other rearrangement was called non-productive. CDR3 was defined according to IMGT convention as the region running from the second conserved V-encoded cysteine to the conserved J-encoded phenylalanine. The earlier analysis of fewer than 750 of the donors excluded sequences that lacked an unambiguous match to a single V gene segment. In an earlier analysis of 587 of the donors, V segments were called functional above 56.7% productive rearrangements and were called segregating when the between-donor standard deviation exceeded 5%. A statistical classification framework was built for diagnosing cytomegalovirus status from the catalog of TCR beta chain sequences. A later analysis assigned V and J genes by comparing TCR nucleotide sequences with IMGT/GENE-DB human TR gene sequences. Using the TCRdist pipeline, a later analysis assigned CDR3 sequences along with most-parsimonious VDJ recombination scenarios. A later analysis defined each TCR beta chain by its CDR3 amino acid sequence plus V-gene family, and excluded reads lacking a unique V-gene family. A later analysis removed 450 to 600 highly shared, low-generation-probability nucleotide sequences to deal with suspected cross-contamination and a sequencing artifact. In a later analysis, a clonal expansion index was calculated for each public chain from normalized within-repertoire ranks of inferred template counts. In a later analysis, generation probabilities were computed with a VDJ recombination model fitted to out-of-frame rearrangements, and the resulting probabilities were checked against IGoR. Hypergeometric tests were used in a later analysis to score TCR-TCR, TCR-HLA and TCR-CMV co-occurrence, with a repertoire-size bias correction applied to the TCR pairs. In a later analysis, false discovery rates were estimated by permuting HLA or CMV assignments 20 times. In a later analysis, co-occurring TCRs were grouped with DBSCAN, and TCRdist sequence similarity was added when clustering was performed within HLA-allele-positive subsets. Repertoires with fewer than 30,000 or more than 120,000 public chains were left out of co-occurrence clustering, as were about five repertoires with anomalous nucleotide sharing. The table was pulled from immuneACCESS by TCRdb, which kept in-frame rearrangements only. Such tables lose some clones; where checked, under half of the loss comes from unresolved V genes, and the rest has no known cause. V and J calls and clone size follow that table, whereas D and trimming were derived from the DNA. The sample records 250,000 to 300,000 clones, about 93% of which are singletons. The top ten hold about 1.7% of the sample.

The germline V gene encodes CDR1 KGHSH and CDR2 LQKENI. The CDR3 goes from the cysteine to the phenylalanine over 14 residues. Just the 42-base CDR3 DNA is kept, in frame starting at base 1. Trimming removed 1 base from V and 4 bases from J, leaving 9 bases between the germline ends. This receptor chain uses TRBV18 and TRBJ2-3; a tentative D match to TRBD2 spans 6 bases. Material for sequencing was PBMCs. This TCR was recovered from a girl aged 2 to 9 in good health and CMV-seronegative. CDR3 region: CASSPLAAPDTQYF. The sequence in DNA is TGTGCCAGCTCACCACTAGCGGCCCCAGATACGCAGTATTTT. The entire variable domain, with the stretches around the CDR3 drawn from the reference TRBV18 and TRBJ2-3 proteins, is NAGVMQNPRHLVRRRGQEARLRCSPMKGHSHVYWYRQLPEEGLKFMVYLQKENIIDESGMPKERFSAEFPKEGPSILRIQQVVRGDSAAYFCASSPLAAPDTQYFGPGTRLTVL.